What follows is one T cell receptor beta chain and its context. Its antigen is undetermined. Donor samples were obtained from healthy Caucasian individuals from Russia, aged about 6 to 95. The data derive from a study of blood T cells in healthy people across ages. Study-level points and caveats: Diversity estimates from one million T cells were considered underestimates.

This CDR3 spans 11 amino acids. Trimming removed 4 bases at V and 6 bases at J, with 9 bases between. Germline CDR1 reads DFQATT; CDR2 reads SNEGSKA (reference sequence). Next came a second PCR, run for about 7 to 12 cycles, which used a sample-barcoded 5' primer along with a J-beta primer mix. One entry per CDR3 protein, called by TCRdb with MiXCR from the 5' RACE reads. The repertoire holds 450,000 to 700,000 distinct CDR3 sequences, with approximately 25% as singletons. The sequenced sample was blood. This chain uses TRBV20-1 with TRBJ1-1, with D possibly being TRBD1 (6 bases). The receptor was derived from a woman in her 70s in good health. CDR3 protein: CSANQGSEAFF. CDR3 DNA sequence: TGCAGTGCTAACCAGGGGTCTGAAGCTTTCTTT.